These 5 T cell receptor beta chains were sequenced from one sample in a study of CD8 T cells in Susac syndrome. Random hexamers were used to reverse transcribe an amount of about 0.45 to 1 ug RNA. MiXCR, applied by TCRdb to the immunoSEQ multiplex PCR reads, yields one record per CDR3 protein. The sample lists about 430,000 distinct CDR3 sequences; approximately 85% were seen once. The sequenced sample consisted of CD8+ T cells from PBMCs. The source of these receptors is a human donor with multiple sclerosis.

The rearrangement links TRBV5-1 to TRBJ1-1; possible D gene TRBD1, 5 bases. This CDR3 has 11 residues. Trimming left V 7 bases short and J 5 bases short, with 9 bases between. From germline, CDR1 is SGHRS and CDR2 YFSETQ. The CDR3 loop reads CASQGTTEAFF. The CDR3 DNA is TGCGCCAGCCAGGGAACTACTGAAGCTTTCTTT.

The rearrangement joins TRBV5-5 to TRBJ2-1; 7 bases agree with TRBD1. The CDR3 is 15 amino acids. The germline V gene has CDR1 SGHKS and CDR2 YYEKEE (reference sequence). Losses at the gene ends were 2 bases for V and 0 bases for J; bases not matched to a gene: 2. The CDR3 loop reads CASSLRDSSYNEQFF. The CDR3 nucleotides are TGTGCCAGCAGCTTACGGGACAGCTCCTACAATGAGCAGTTCTTC.

This clonotype was observed once. The CDR3 spells CASSDSPGGAGNEQFF. CDR3 DNA sequence: TGTGCCAGTAGCGACTCCCCGGGGGGCGCCGGGAATGAGCAGTTCTTC. V gene TRBV19 combines with J gene TRBJ2-1; perhaps TRBD2 as D (7 bases). The CDR3 runs 16 residues. Germline lookup yields CDR1 LNHDA and CDR2 SQIVND (reference sequence). V was clipped by 6 bases and J by 7 bases, with 22 bases between them. The complete variable domain, with remaining parts taken from reference TRBV19 and TRBJ2-1, reads DGGITQSPKYLFRKEGQNVTLSCEQNLNHDAMYWYRQDPGQGLRLIYYSQIVNDFQKGDIAEGYSVSREKKESFPLTVTSAQKNPTAFYLCASSDSPGGAGNEQFFGPGTRLTVL.

V and J are TRBV27 and TRBJ2-3; 9 positions match TRBD2. The CDR3 has 14 residues. Germline CDR1 MNHEY, CDR2 SMNVEV (reference sequence). The V gene end was trimmed by 5 bases and the J gene end by 4 bases; junction bases not matched to a gene: 4. The CDR3 DNA is TGTGCCAGCAGTGGGACTAGCCTACCAGATACGCAGTATTTT. It encodes CASSGTSLPDTQYF.

The V gene is TRBV12-3 or TRBV12-4, the J gene TRBJ2-5, with 8 bases identical to TRBD2. V gave up 5 bases and J gave up 2 bases; unmatched junction bases: 4. CDR3 length equals 14 residues. CDR3 bases: TGTGCCAGCAGTAGCGGGAGCACTCAAGAGACCCAGTACTTC. This gives the protein CASSSGSTQETQYF.